This note documents a single T cell receptor beta chain sequence. Its antigen is still unknown. This sample was included in a study of memory CD4+ T cells and cytomegalovirus serostatus. Findings and caveats of the study: The CMV-associated TCR signature appears largely within the CD4+ memory repertoire.

Generated by immunoSEQ multiplex PCR, the TCRdb table keeps only in-frame clones and is missing some. The table records 50,000 or so clones, around 74% of them present only once. Between the trimmed V and J ends, which lost 4 bases and 3 bases, there was a span of 10 bases. CDR3 length: 14 amino acids. The germline V gene encodes CDR1 SGHTA and CDR2 FQGNSA. The sort gate was single viable CD3+CD4+CD8-CD45RO+ cells for memory CD4+ T cells. Serum IgG to CMV pp150, pp28, p38 and p52 defined serostatus. Positive selection with CD4 microbeads enriched total CD4+ T cells. This chain uses TRBV7-2 with TRBJ1-3, with no clear D. The sample taken for sequencing was memory CD4+ T cells from blood. The clonotype comes from an adult in good health and CMV-seropositive. The DNA for the CDR3 is TGTGCCAGCAGCTCATCAACCGATGGAAACACCATATATTTT. This translates into CASSSSTDGNTIYF.